Listed here are 22 T cell receptor beta chains from one sample, sequenced in a study of cytomegalovirus exposure and HLA in healthy donors. 60 Vbeta and 13 Jbeta primers were used in PCR. TCRdb keeps only in-frame clones here, not all; method: immunoSEQ multiplex PCR. The repertoire consists of approximately 150,000 clones, with roughly 76% occurring once and the leading ten covering 13%. Sequenced sample: PBMCs. These receptors originate from a woman aged 50 to 60 in good health and CMV-seronegative.

V and J are TRBV30 and TRBJ1-1; a possible D gene is TRBD1 (6 bases). V lost 6 bases and J 0 bases, leaving 20 bases between the germline ends. CDR3 size: 16 residues. CDR1 is GTSNPN and CDR2 is SVGIG in the germline V gene (reference sequence). Here the CDR3 reads CACRRGTPFMNTEAFF. CDR3 bases: TGTGCCTGCCGAAGGGGGACCCCGTTCATGAACACTGAAGCTTTCTTT. The entire variable domain, with the rest obtained from reference TRBV30 and TRBJ1-1, is as follows: SQTIHQWPATLVQPVGSPLSLECTVEGTSNPNLYWYRQAAGRGLQLLFYSVGIGQISSEVPQNLSASRPQDRQFILSSKKLLLSDSGFYLCACRRGTPFMNTEAFFGQGTRLTVV.

The V call is TRBV14, the J call TRBJ1-2; D is unclear. Germline V gives CDR1 SGHDN, CDR2 FVKESK. V lost 4 bases and J 4 bases, leaving 13 bases between the germline ends. This CDR3 has 14 amino acids. The CDR3 sequence is CASSPPPNPYGYTF. The CDR3 nucleotides read TGTGCCAGCAGCCCGCCGCCTAACCCCTATGGCTACACCTTC.

The chain links TRBV28 to TRBJ2-4; 15 bases align to TRBD2. The CDR3 covers 17 residues. V dropped 2 bases and J dropped 4; count of bases not matched to a gene: 3. CDR1 MDHEN and CDR2 SYDVKM come from the germline V gene. CDR3 loop: CASSLQGLAGGKNIQYF. In DNA form, the CDR3 reads TGTGCCAGCAGTTTACAGGGACTAGCGGGGGGTAAAAACATTCAGTACTTC.

The J gene is TRBJ2-2, the V gene TRBV7-7; 7 bases agree with TRBD1. Germline values: CDR1 SSHAT, CDR2 FNYEAQ (reference sequence). The V segment lost 1 base and the J segment 7 bases; nucleotides outside the gene matches: 0. The CDR3 contains 13 residues. The CDR3 bases are TGTGCCAGCAGCTTAGACAGGGGCGGGGAGCTGTTTTTT. The encoded protein is CASSLDRGGELFF.

This chain connects TRBV6-5 to TRBJ2-5; D gene unclear. CDR3 size: 13 residues. Trimming took 6 bases from V and 3 from J, leaving 11 bases between them. CDR1 is MNHEY and CDR2 is SVGAGI in the germline V gene. The CDR3 sequence: CASSRRLEETQYF. The CDR3 bases are TGTGCCAGCAGCCGAAGACTGGAAGAGACCCAGTACTTC.

The rearrangement uses TRBV2 and TRBJ2-7, with a weak D call TRBD1 (6 bases). Germline lookup yields CDR1 SNHLY and CDR2 FYNNEI. The CDR3 has 14 residues. Trimming removed 5 bases at V and 3 bases at J, with 14 bases between. CDR3 sequence: CASSKGQGGYEQYF. The CDR3 bases are TGTGCCAGCAGTAAGGGACAAGGGGGCTACGAGCAGTACTTC.

The chain joins TRBV29-1 to TRBJ1-1; D call uncertain. Germline loops: CDR1 SQVTM, CDR2 ANQGSEA. Trimming took off 3 bases at V and 0 bases at J, with 8 bases between the two ends. This CDR3 is 13 amino acids long. The CDR3 is CSVETNMNTEAFF. In nucleotides, the CDR3 is TGCAGCGTTGAGACTAACATGAACACTGAAGCTTTCTTT.

The chain carries TRBV18 and TRBJ1-1, with 9 nucleotides matching TRBD1. V lost 7 bases to trimming and J lost 5 bases; unmatched junction nucleotides: 5. Germline CDR1 KGHSH, CDR2 LQKENI. This CDR3 is 13 amino acids long. CDR3 residues: CASFRQGGTEAFF. In DNA form, the CDR3 reads TGTGCCAGCTTCCGACAGGGGGGGACTGAAGCTTTCTTT.

The chain links TRBV18 to TRBJ2-3; unclear D gene. CDR1 KGHSH and CDR2 LQKENI come from the germline V gene. This CDR3 has 16 amino acids. Trimming shortened V by 3 bases and J by 0 bases, and 13 bases separated the two germline ends. This chain's CDR3 is CASSPSPVSSTDTQYF. In DNA form, the CDR3 reads TGTGCCAGCTCACCCTCCCCAGTGTCTAGCACAGATACGCAGTATTTT.

This clone was detected only once. The chain is built from TRBV6-5 and TRBJ2-2; 7 positions match TRBD1. This CDR3 region has 15 residues. From germline, CDR1 is MNHEY and CDR2 SVGAGI. V was clipped by 5 bases and J by 2 bases; unmatched bases: 5. Written as DNA, the CDR3 is TGTGCCAGCAGTGGGACAGACCTAAACACCGGGGAGCTGTTTTTT. It specifies CASSGTDLNTGELFF.

This chain connects TRBV19 to TRBJ1-5, with 8 nucleotides matching TRBD1. This CDR3 is 14 amino acids long. After removal of 7 bases from V and 2 bases from J, the junction contained 4 bases not matched to a gene. Germline lookup yields CDR1 LNHDA and CDR2 SQIVND (reference sequence). DNA for the CDR3: TGTGCCAGTACTCCGGACAGGGGCAATCAGCCCCAGCATTTT. Translated, it gives CASTPDRGNQPQHF.

The V and J genes are TRBV21-1 and TRBJ1-5; the D call in the table, TRBD1, was not verified against the DNA. TRBV21-1 is flagged as a pseudogene. The CDR3 has 19 amino acids. This CDR3 is CASSDRDRVAFRSNQPQHF. The CDR3 DNA reads TGTGCCAGCAGCGACCGGGACAGGGTAGCTTTCAGGAGCAATCAGCCCCAGCATTTT.

The rearrangement uses TRBV10-3 and TRBJ2-7, with D perhaps matching TRBD2 (6 bases). Germline loops: CDR1 ENHRY, CDR2 SYGVKD. V lost 6 bases and J lost 7, with 13 bases in between. This CDR3 is 12 amino acids long. The CDR3 loop reads CAIREGLEEQYF. The DNA of the CDR3 is TGTGCCATCAGGGAGGGCCTAGAGGAGCAGTACTTC.

The chain has TRBV10-3 and TRBJ2-1; 11 bases fit TRBD1. The CDR3 totals 12 residues. V dropped 10 bases and J dropped 9; count of bases not matched to a gene: 5. The germline CDR1 and CDR2 sequences are ENHRY and SYGVKD. CDR3 loop: CARGQGAGEQFF. CDR3 sequence (DNA): TGTGCCAGAGGACAGGGGGCTGGTGAGCAGTTCTTC.

V and J are TRBV7-2 and TRBJ1-1; D is uncertain. Germline V gene lookup returns CDR1 SGHTA and CDR2 FQGNSA. V was clipped by 5 bases and J by 1 base, with 11 bases between them. This CDR3 region has 14 residues. CDR3 DNA sequence: TGTGCCAGCAGCCGTATGCGGGGGAACACTGAAGCTTTCTTT. It codes for CASSRMRGNTEAFF.

The chain combines TRBV7-9 with TRBJ1-1; the D gene is possibly TRBD1 (5 bases). This CDR3 is built from 14 residues. Germline V lookup: CDR1 SEHNR, CDR2 FQNEAQ (reference sequence). The V and J ends lost 5 bases and 3 bases respectively, with 13 bases between them. Here the CDR3 reads CASSQRGRDTEAFF. CDR3 sequence (DNA): TGTGCCAGCAGCCAAAGGGGCAGAGACACTGAAGCTTTCTTT.

The rearrangement links TRBV7-9 to TRBJ1-3; the match to TRBD1 covers 7 bases. J was trimmed by 5 bases and V by 6 bases; bases with no gene match: 10. CDR1 and CDR2 (germline): SEHNR, FQNEAQ (reference sequence). The length of the CDR3 is 15 residues. CDR3 in DNA: TGTGCCAGCAGTTCACTTGCGACAGGGCGAAACACCATATATTTT. Encoded protein: CASSSLATGRNTIYF.

This chain uses TRBV13 with TRBJ2-5; possibly TRBD2 for D (7 bases). The DNA end is more similar to TRBJ2-7, so the J call may be wrong. The CDR3 extends over 16 amino acids. Germline V gene data show CDR1 as PRHDT and CDR2 as FYEKMQ (reference sequence). CDR3 region: CASSPYEGGRSYEQYF. CDR3 nucleotide sequence: TGTGCCAGCAGCCCCTATGAGGGGGGGAGGTCCTACGAGCAGTACTTC.

The table lists this clone with a few counts. The V gene is TRBV21-1, the J gene TRBJ2-1; the table assigns TRBD2, which was not confirmed against the DNA. TRBV21-1 is recorded as a pseudogene. There are 16 residues in the CDR3. The chain's CDR3 is CASSRGLSSSYNEQFF. The CDR3 DNA reads as TGTGCCAGCAGCCGGGGACTATCCTCCTCCTACAATGAGCAGTTCTTC.

The chain carries TRBV7-9 and TRBJ1-2; possibly TRBD1 for D (6 bases). V lost 1 base and J lost 6, with 12 bases in between. The CDR3 loop spans 14 amino acids. The germline V gene encodes CDR1 SEHNR and CDR2 FQNEAQ (reference sequence). CDR3 sequence: CASSLGAGENGYTF. The CDR3 DNA sequence: TGTGCCAGCAGCTTAGGGGCAGGGGAGAATGGCTACACCTTC.

The gene calls are TRBV5-4 and TRBJ1-1; 8 nucleotides match TRBD1. The CDR3 is 14 residues long. V was clipped by 4 bases and J by 4 bases; unmatched bases: 6. Germline assignment: CDR1 SGHNT and CDR2 YYREEE (reference sequence). The CDR3 region has the DNA TGTGCCAGCAGCCCCGGACAGGGCTCCACTGAAGCTTTCTTT. It codes for CASSPGQGSTEAFF.

The chain combines TRBV18 with TRBJ1-1, with D possibly matching TRBD1 (5 bases). The ends were cut back, 8 bases at V and 3 bases at J, with 19 bases in the middle. The V gene's germline CDR1 is KGHSH and CDR2 LQKENI. The CDR3 has 15 residues. Here the CDR3 reads CASTRDLTSDTEAFF. CDR3 coding DNA: TGTGCCAGCACGCGGGACCTAACTTCGGACACTGAAGCTTTCTTT.